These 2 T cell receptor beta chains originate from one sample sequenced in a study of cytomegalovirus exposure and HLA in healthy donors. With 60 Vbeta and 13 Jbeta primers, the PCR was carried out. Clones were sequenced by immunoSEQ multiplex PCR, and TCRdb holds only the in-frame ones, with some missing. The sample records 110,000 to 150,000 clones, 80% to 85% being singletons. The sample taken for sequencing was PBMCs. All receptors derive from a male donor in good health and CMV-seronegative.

CDR3 amino acids: CASSHGTGVTGELFF. The CDR3 nucleotides are TGCGCCAGCAGCCACGGGACAGGGGTCACCGGGGAGCTGTTTTTT. This sequence joins TRBV4-1 and TRBJ2-2; 10 bases match TRBD1. CDR1 is MGHRA and CDR2 is YSYEKL in the germline V gene. This CDR3 has 15 residues. The trim removed 3 bases at V and 4 bases at J, leaving 2 bases unmatched.

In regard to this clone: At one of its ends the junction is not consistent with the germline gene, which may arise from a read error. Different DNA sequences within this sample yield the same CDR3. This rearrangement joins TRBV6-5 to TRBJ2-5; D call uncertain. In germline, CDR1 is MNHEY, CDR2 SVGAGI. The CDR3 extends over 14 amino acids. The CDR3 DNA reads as TGTGCCAGCAGGAACACAGTCCTCCAAGAGACCCAATACTTC. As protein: CASRNTVLQETQYF.